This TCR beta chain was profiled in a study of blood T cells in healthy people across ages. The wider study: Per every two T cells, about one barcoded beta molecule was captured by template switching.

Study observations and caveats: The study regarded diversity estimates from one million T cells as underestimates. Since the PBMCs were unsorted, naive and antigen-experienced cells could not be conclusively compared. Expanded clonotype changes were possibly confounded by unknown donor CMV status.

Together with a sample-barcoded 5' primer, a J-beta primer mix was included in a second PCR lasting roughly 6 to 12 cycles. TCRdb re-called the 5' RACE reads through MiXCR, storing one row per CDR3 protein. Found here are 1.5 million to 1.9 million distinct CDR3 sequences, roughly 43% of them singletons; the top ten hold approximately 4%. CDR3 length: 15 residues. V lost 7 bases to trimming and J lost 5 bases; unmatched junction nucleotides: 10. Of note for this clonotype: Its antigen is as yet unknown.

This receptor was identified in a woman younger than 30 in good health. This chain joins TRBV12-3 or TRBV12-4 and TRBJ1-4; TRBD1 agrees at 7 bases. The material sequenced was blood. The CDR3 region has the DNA TGTGCCAGCAACAGGGGCGCGGGTCTCAATGAAAAACTGTTTTTT. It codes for CASNRGAGLNEKLFF.